The 17 T cell receptor beta chains given below trace back to one sample, sequenced in a study of OX40 agonist ivuxolimab in advanced cancers. Generated by immunoSEQ multiplex PCR, the TCRdb table keeps only in-frame clones and is missing some. The sample contains 65,000 to 85,000 clones, about 85% of which appear only once. The sequencing used CD4+ or CD8+ T cells sorted from blood, collected in a trial of the OX40 agonist ivuxolimab. The receptors were sampled from an adult with an advanced solid tumor such as melanoma, head and neck, liver or kidney cancer.

V usage is TRBV30 and J usage is TRBJ1-2; D not resolved. The CDR3 is made up of 14 amino acids. Germline V gene sequence: CDR1 GTSNPN, CDR2 SVGIG (reference sequence). V was shortened by 0 bases and J by 4 bases, with 12 bases between the two germline ends. In DNA, the CDR3 is TGTGCCTGGAGTGTAACGACGTGGGTCTATGGCTACACCTTC. Translating gives CAWSVTTWVYGYTF.

Here the CDR3 DNA reads TGTGCCAGCAGCTTACAAGGACTAGCGGGAGTCTACGAGCAGTACTTC. Translating it yields CASSLQGLAGVYEQYF. V usage is TRBV5-5 and J usage is TRBJ2-7; 13 bases agree with TRBD2. J lost 3 bases, V lost 2 bases, and 5 bases had no gene match. This CDR3 is 16 amino acids long. CDR1 and CDR2 (germline): SGHKS, YYEKEE (reference sequence).

This clone was seen a single time. The rearrangement links TRBV29-1 to TRBJ2-5; D gene unclear. Germline assignment: CDR1 SQVTM and CDR2 ANQGSEA. Trimming stripped 3 bases from V and 5 bases from J, with 7 bases between. There are 11 residues in the CDR3. The CDR3 DNA is TGCAGCGTTGAGGGTGCGGAGACCCAGTACTTC. Translation gives CSVEGAETQYF.

The chain links TRBV2 to TRBJ1-4, with D perhaps matching TRBD1 (5 bases). The germline V gene has CDR1 SNHLY and CDR2 FYNNEI. V was pared by 4 bases and J by 2 bases, with 11 bases between. This CDR3 contains 15 residues. Written as DNA, the CDR3 is TGTGCCAGCAGTGTGTCGGCAGGGACTAATGAAAAACTGTTTTTT. It translates to CASSVSAGTNEKLFF.

CDR3 residues: CASSLEGPRMNTEAFF. The DNA for the CDR3 is TGTGCCAGCAGCTTGGAGGGTCCTCGTATGAACACTGAAGCTTTCTTT. The chain uses TRBV5-5 and TRBJ1-1; D remains ambiguous. Trimming cost V 0 bases and J 0 bases, with 12 bases left between them. Germline V CDR1 and CDR2: SGHKS, YYEKEE (reference sequence). The CDR3 loop spans 16 amino acids.

V usage is TRBV10-1 and J usage is TRBJ2-1, with 15 bases aligning to TRBD2. The V gene end was trimmed by 2 bases and the J gene end by 4 bases; junction bases not matched to a gene: 0. In germline, CDR1 is WNHNN, CDR2 SYGVQD (reference sequence). The CDR3 covers 16 residues. CDR3 nucleotide sequence: TGCGCCAGCAGTGAGGGACTAGCGGGAGGGTACAATGAGCAGTTCTTC. This gives the protein CASSEGLAGGYNEQFF.

The gene calls are TRBV7-3 and TRBJ2-1; TRBD2 agrees at 14 bases. V lost 4 bases and J lost 9; bases outside the gene matches: 5. CDR1 and CDR2 from the germline V gene are SGHTA and FQGTGA. The CDR3 is 15 residues long. The CDR3 sequence: CASSSKGLAGAEQFF. CDR3 DNA sequence: TGTGCCAGCAGCTCTAAGGGACTAGCGGGAGCTGAGCAGTTCTTC.

V usage is TRBV7-3 and J usage is TRBJ2-5, with D perhaps matching TRBD1 (6 bases). CDR1 and CDR2 (germline): SGHTA, FQGTGA. The CDR3 is made up of 14 amino acids. V dropped 4 bases and J dropped 2 bases, with 11 bases sitting between them. The DNA of the CDR3 is TGTGCCAGCAGCTCCCAGGGGCAGCAAGAGACCCAGTACTTC. Its translation is CASSSQGQQETQYF.

The rearrangement joins TRBV27 to TRBJ2-1; the match to TRBD2 covers 10 bases. Germline V CDR1 and CDR2: MNHEY, SMNVEV (reference sequence). V shed 1 base and J 4 bases; nucleotides not matched to a gene: 4. This CDR3 region has 16 residues. The CDR3, as DNA: TGTGCCAGCAGTTTATACGGGACTAGCGTTTACAATGAGCAGTTCTTC. It yields the protein CASSLYGTSVYNEQFF.

As concerns this clone: Additional DNA sequences in this sample encode the identical CDR3. The chain is built from TRBV9 and TRBJ2-2; D uncertain. V lost 0 bases to trimming and J lost 0 bases, with 9 bases between them. Germline V lookup: CDR1 SGDLS, CDR2 YYNGEE. CDR3 length: 16 residues. In DNA, the CDR3 is TGTGCCAGCAGCGTAGGCCGAGGCACGAACACCGGGGAGCTGTTTTTT. The encoded protein is CASSVGRGTNTGELFF.

The CDR3 DNA reads as TGTGCCAGCAGCCACAGGGGGCGCATGAACACTGAAGCTTTCTTT. Amino acid sequence: CASSHRGRMNTEAFF. J is TRBJ1-1 and V is TRBV28, with TRBD1 matching over 9 bases. The J segment lost 0 bases and the V segment lost 6 bases, leaving 5 bases of the junction unmatched. Germline assignment: CDR1 MDHEN and CDR2 SYDVKM. CDR3 size: 15 residues.

The V call is TRBV6-5, the J call TRBJ2-1, with 8 nucleotides matching TRBD2. Germline V gene data show CDR1 as MNHEY and CDR2 as SVGAGI. The V segment lost 6 bases and the J segment 10 bases; nucleotides outside the gene matches: 8. The CDR3 loop spans 13 amino acids. CDR3: CASRGLARDEQFF. For the CDR3, the DNA is TGTGCCAGCAGAGGACTAGCACGGGACGAGCAGTTCTTC.

This clone was found a few times. The chain has TRBV30 and TRBJ2-3; TRBD2 matches at 9 bases. This CDR3 region has 18 residues. The junction had 10 bases not matched to a gene; V was cut back by 0 bases and J by 0 bases. Germline values: CDR1 GTSNPN, CDR2 SVGIG (reference sequence). The CDR3 reads CAWSVFSGGFFSTDTQYF. The CDR3 DNA sequence: TGTGCCTGGAGTGTTTTTAGCGGGGGTTTTTTTAGCACAGATACGCAGTATTTT. The full variable domain, rest sourced from reference TRBV30 and TRBJ2-3, is SQTIHQWPATLVQPVGSPLSLECTVEGTSNPNLYWYRQAAGRGLQLLFYSVGIGQISSEVPQNLSASRPQDRQFILSSKKLLLSDSGFYLCAWSVFSGGFFSTDTQYFGPGTRLTVL.

J is TRBJ2-7 and V is TRBV6-5, with 8 bases that match TRBD1. J was trimmed by 4 bases and V by 6 bases; bases with no gene match: 8. The CDR3 is 14 residues long. Germline V CDR1 and CDR2: MNHEY, SVGAGI. The CDR3 bases are TGTGCCAGCAGAGGAGGACAGGGCCCTTACGAGCAGTACTTC. Protein sequence: CASRGGQGPYEQYF.

This rearrangement joins TRBV4-2 to TRBJ1-2; D ambiguous. V gave up 0 bases and J gave up 4 bases, with 12 bases separating them. This CDR3 spans 15 amino acids. Looked up from germline, CDR1 is LGHNA and CDR2 is YNFKEQ. The CDR3 region has the DNA TGTGCCAGCAGCCAAGAGTTCGGCCAGCTCTATGGCTACACCTTC. It specifies CASSQEFGQLYGYTF.

The genes are TRBV6-6 and TRBJ1-1, with 10 bases matching TRBD1. The V segment lost 7 bases and the J segment 4 bases; nucleotides outside the gene matches: 3. Germline V gives CDR1 MNHNY, CDR2 SVGAGI (reference sequence). The CDR3 is 13 amino acids. The CDR3 DNA is TGTGCCAGCACCGGGACAGGGGTCACTGAAGCTTTCTTT. Encoded protein: CASTGTGVTEAFF.

This chain links TRBV5-6 with TRBJ1-2; D is undetermined. V was clipped by 3 bases and J by 2 bases, with 11 bases between them. Per germline, CDR1 SGHDT and CDR2 YYEEEE. The CDR3 covers 14 residues. CDR3: CASSSLKGNYGYTF. The DNA of the CDR3 is TGTGCCAGCAGCTCGCTCAAAGGCAACTATGGCTACACCTTC.